This T cell receptor (beta chain) was sequenced for a study of early T cells in non-severe SARS-CoV-2 infection. The overall study: From unsorted whole blood, bulk RNA was sequenced, and the chains remained unpaired.

A word on this clonotype: The target antigen is unknown.

Individual cDNA molecules each received unique molecular identifiers attached to them. TCRdb reprocessed the 5' RACE reads via MiXCR and lists one record per CDR3 protein. The profile shows about 83,000 distinct CDR3 sequences, about 12% of them singletons. Trimming at V came to 0 bases and at J to 2 bases, leaving 15 bases not matched to a gene. The CDR3 runs 19 residues. From germline, CDR1 is KGHSH and CDR2 LQKENI. The study's findings and limits: Comparison of clonotypes with VDJdb favored anti-spike CD8 responses while missing private and CD4 specificities.

The sequencing sample was made of whole blood. The rearrangement uses TRBV18 and TRBJ2-7; TRBD1 matches at 8 bases. The receptor was derived from an adult who was a healthcare worker with PCR-confirmed SARS-CoV-2 infection or an uninfected control (not recorded which). The CDR3 region is CASSPPGVRKTGGAYEQYF. The CDR3 nucleotides read TGTGCCAGCTCACCACCGGGGGTGCGGAAAACAGGGGGAGCCTACGAGCAGTACTTC.